One sample yielded the 19 T cell receptor beta chains listed below, sequenced in a study of CD8 T cells in Susac syndrome (dated by TCRdb to the late 2010s). Library preparation employed the immunoSEQ multiplex PCR assay. RNA was extracted with the RNeasy kit and roughly 0.45 to 1 ug was reverse transcribed using random hexamers. Through fastp at Q25 and MiXCR, TCRdb rebuilt clones from the public reads, retaining in-frame beta chains. Rows are unified per CDR3 protein, each entry keeping the most common DNA and genes. The sample yields about 430,000 distinct CDR3 sequences; 85% were counted once. Under 0.15% of the sample belongs to the ten largest clones. Source material: CD8+ T cells from PBMCs. These receptors were taken from a human donor with multiple sclerosis.

The V gene is TRBV15, the J gene TRBJ1-3, with D tentatively TRBD1 (6 bases). Trimming took off 0 bases at V and 0 bases at J, with 21 bases between the two ends. Per the germline V gene, CDR1 is LNHNV and CDR2 is YYDKDF (reference sequence). This CDR3 is 20 amino acids long. The CDR3, as DNA: TGTGCCACCAGCAGAGATATCATCGGCCGAGACAGGAGCTCTGGAAACACCATATATTTT. It translates to CATSRDIIGRDRSSGNTIYF.

The rearrangement links TRBV12-3 or TRBV12-4 to TRBJ1-2, with D unresolved. The CDR3 consists of 14 residues. V was clipped by 3 bases and J by 3 bases, with 11 bases between them. Here the CDR3 DNA reads TGTGCCAGCAGTTTTGGTAACATACACTATGGCTACACCTTC. This codes for CASSFGNIHYGYTF.

This chain uses TRBV4-1 with TRBJ2-1, with D possibly being TRBD1 or TRBD2 (5 bases each). The CDR3 sequence is 17 residues long. The germline CDR1 and CDR2 sequences are MGHRA and YSYEKL. V shed 1 base and J shed 0 bases, with 13 bases lying between them. The CDR3 protein is CASSQAAAGSSYNEQFF. In DNA, the CDR3 is TGCGCCAGCAGCCAAGCCGCCGCAGGGAGCTCCTACAATGAGCAGTTCTTC.

In this sample, this clonotype turned up a few times. The V and J genes are TRBV3-1 and TRBJ2-7, with TRBD2 matching 8 bases. The V segment lost 5 bases and the J segment 2 bases; nucleotides outside the gene matches: 5. Germline V CDR1 and CDR2: LGHDT, YNNKEL (reference sequence). The CDR3 spans 14 residues. The CDR3 here is CASSVGGDTYEQYF. CDR3 DNA sequence: TGTGCCAGCAGCGTCGGGGGGGACACCTACGAGCAGTACTTC.

J is TRBJ2-1 and V is TRBV7-6; TRBD2 matches at 9 bases. J was trimmed by 0 bases and V by 5 bases; bases with no gene match: 11. Germline V lookup: CDR1 SGHVS, CDR2 FNYEAQ. This CDR3 is built from 18 residues. The CDR3 spells CASSERTSVKSSYNEQFF. The DNA of the CDR3 is TGTGCCAGCAGCGAGAGGACTAGCGTAAAAAGCTCCTACAATGAGCAGTTCTTC.

J is TRBJ2-3 and V is TRBV14; D may be TRBD2 (6 bases). Germline V lookup: CDR1 SGHDN, CDR2 FVKESK. This CDR3 is 15 amino acids long. The V gene lost 3 bases and the J gene lost 3 bases, with 13 bases spanning the gap. CDR3 protein: CASSHMSGGTDTQYF. CDR3 nucleotides: TGTGCCAGCAGCCACATGAGCGGAGGGACAGATACGCAGTATTTT.

The chain has TRBV6-1 and TRBJ2-6; no reliable D call. Trimming removed 2 bases at V and 0 bases at J, with 5 bases between. Germline V CDR1 and CDR2: MNHNS, SASEGT. This CDR3 has 15 residues. The DNA of the CDR3 is TGTGCCAGCAGTGAACACGGCTCTGGGGCCAACGTCCTGACTTTC. It translates to CASSEHGSGANVLTF.

The chain combines TRBV27 with TRBJ2-1, with 12 bases aligning to TRBD2. V lost 3 bases to trimming and J lost 8 bases; unmatched junction nucleotides: 2. The CDR3 runs to 14 residues. The germline V gene encodes CDR1 MNHEY and CDR2 SMNVEV (reference sequence). CDR3 DNA sequence: TGTGCCAGCAGTTTTCTAGCGGGAGGGGATGAGCAGTTCTTC. Protein: CASSFLAGGDEQFF.

The chain couples TRBV28 to TRBJ2-7; D remains unclear. The germline V gene encodes CDR1 MDHEN and CDR2 SYDVKM. The V gene lost 9 bases and the J gene lost 0 bases, with 12 bases spanning the gap. This CDR3 spans 13 amino acids. CDR3 protein: CASRRLSSYEQYF. The CDR3 DNA reads TGTGCCAGTCGTAGACTGTCCTCCTACGAGCAGTACTTC. The variable domain in full, with the rest retrieved from reference TRBV28 and TRBJ2-7, is DVKVTQSSRYLVKRTGEKVFLECVQDMDHENMFWYRQDPGLGLRLIYFSYDVKMKEKGDIPEGYSVSREKKERFSLILESASTNQTSMYLCASRRLSSYEQYFGPGTRLTVT.

The DNA of the CDR3 is TGTGCCAGCAGCTTTTGGGTTTCATACAATGAGCAGTTCTTC. It specifies CASSFWVSYNEQFF. The chain links TRBV7-9 to TRBJ2-1; D is unclear. V was pared by 3 bases and J by 4 bases, with 10 bases between. Looked up from germline, CDR1 is SEHNR and CDR2 is FQNEAQ (reference sequence). The CDR3 is 14 amino acids.

This sequence joins TRBV14 and TRBJ2-1; 8 positions match TRBD1. The CDR3 extends over 14 amino acids. V gave up 1 base and J gave up 7 bases; unmatched junction bases: 3. Germline V gives CDR1 SGHDN, CDR2 FVKESK. CDR3 DNA sequence: TGTGCCAGCAGCCAAGGGACAGGGAGGAATGAGCAGTTCTTC. Protein: CASSQGTGRNEQFF.

The V and J genes are TRBV29-1 and TRBJ2-7; D call uncertain. The CDR3 loop spans 14 amino acids. Trimming removed 0 bases from V and 1 base from J, with 10 bases in between. Germline V gene lookup returns CDR1 SQVTM and CDR2 ANQGSEA. DNA for the CDR3: TGCAGCGTTGAAGATGGAGTCGGGTCCTACGAGCAGTACTTC. It translates to CSVEDGVGSYEQYF.

This chain uses TRBV6-1 with TRBJ1-1, with 8 nucleotides matching TRBD1. The ends lost 3 bases at V and 1 base at J; junction bases unmatched: 4. The CDR3 has 15 amino acids. Germline lookup yields CDR1 MNHNS and CDR2 SASEGT. The CDR3, as DNA: TGTGCCAGCAGTGACGGCAGGGGGCCGAACACTGAAGCTTTCTTT. This codes for CASSDGRGPNTEAFF.

The chain's CDR3 is CASSQDPYRGTEAFF. The CDR3, as DNA: TGTGCCAGCAGCCAAGATCCCTACAGGGGGACTGAAGCTTTCTTT. V is TRBV14 and J is TRBJ1-1, with 8 bases aligning to TRBD1. Germline-derived CDR1 and CDR2 are SGHDN and FVKESK. The J segment lost 5 bases and the V segment lost 0 bases, leaving 5 bases of the junction unmatched. The CDR3 is 15 residues long.

The chain couples TRBV6-1 to TRBJ2-1, with D possibly being TRBD1 (6 bases). Germline lookup yields CDR1 MNHNS and CDR2 SASEGT. The CDR3 consists of 11 residues. The V and J ends lost 5 bases and 10 bases respectively, with 9 bases between them. CDR3 nucleotides: TGTGCCAGCAGTACAGGGTACGAGCAGTTCTTC. This sequence encodes CASSTGYEQFF.

This CDR3 reads CASSDHDGSGNTIYF. In nucleotides, the CDR3 is TGCGCCAGCAGTGACCACGACGGCTCTGGAAACACCATATATTTT. V gene TRBV10-1 combines with J gene TRBJ1-3; the D is unclear. This CDR3 spans 15 amino acids. Between the trimmed V and J ends, which lost 3 bases and 0 bases, there was a span of 9 bases. CDR1 and CDR2 (germline): WNHNN, SYGVQD (reference sequence).

The rearrangement links TRBV7-9 to TRBJ2-7, with D perhaps being TRBD1 or TRBD2 (5 bases each). The CDR3 is 14 residues long. Trimming left V 7 bases short and J 2 bases short, with 15 bases between. The V gene's germline CDR1 is SEHNR and CDR2 FQNEAQ (reference sequence). The CDR3 DNA reads as TGTGCCAGCAAAGATCCGGGACGAGCCTACGAGCAGTACTTC. Its protein product is CASKDPGRAYEQYF. The entire variable domain, with the rest obtained from reference TRBV7-9 and TRBJ2-7, is as follows: DTGVSQNPRHKITKRGQNVTFRCDPISEHNRLYWYRQTLGQGPEFLTYFQNEAQLEKSRLLSDRFSAERPKGSFSTLEIQRTEQGDSAMYLCASKDPGRAYEQYFGPGTRLTVT.

The rearrangement links TRBV25-1 to TRBJ2-7; 8 bases are a match to TRBD1. V lost 8 bases to trimming and J lost 1 base; unmatched junction nucleotides: 7. The CDR3 sequence is 14 residues long. Germline V lookup: CDR1 MGHDK, CDR2 SYGVNS. The CDR3 loop is CASGGTGLSYEQYF. As DNA, the CDR3 is TGTGCCAGCGGAGGGACAGGACTATCCTACGAGCAGTACTTC.

This clonotype was recorded only once. The chain has TRBV4-1 and TRBJ2-7; D uncertain. Trimming removed 0 bases at V and 9 bases at J, with 12 bases between. Germline V gene lookup returns CDR1 MGHRA and CDR2 YSYEKL. The CDR3 consists of 13 residues. The CDR3 here is CASSQDAYLPQYF. CDR3 sequence (DNA): TGCGCCAGCAGCCAAGATGCGTATCTACCGCAGTACTTC.